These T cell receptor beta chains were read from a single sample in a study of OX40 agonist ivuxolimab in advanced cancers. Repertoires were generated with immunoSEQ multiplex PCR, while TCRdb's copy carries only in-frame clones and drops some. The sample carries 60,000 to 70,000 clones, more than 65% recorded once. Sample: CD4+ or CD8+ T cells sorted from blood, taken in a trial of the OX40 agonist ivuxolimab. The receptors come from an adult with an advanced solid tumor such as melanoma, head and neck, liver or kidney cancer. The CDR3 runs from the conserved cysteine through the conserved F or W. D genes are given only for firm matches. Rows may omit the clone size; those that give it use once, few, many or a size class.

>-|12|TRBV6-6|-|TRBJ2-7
CASSGGYYEQYF
TGTGCCAGCAGCGGAGGCTACTACGAGCAGTACTTC
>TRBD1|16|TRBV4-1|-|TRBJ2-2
CASSLITGTGAGELFF
TGCGCCAGCAGCCTTATTACCGGGACAGGGGCCGGGGAGCTGTTTTTT
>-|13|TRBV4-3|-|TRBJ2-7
CASSQEVRYEQYF
TGCGCCAGCAGCCAGGAGGTCCGCTACGAGCAGTACTTC
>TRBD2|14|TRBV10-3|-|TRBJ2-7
CAISGSGSQYEQYF
TGTGCCATCAGTGGTAGCGGGAGTCAGTACGAGCAGTACTTC
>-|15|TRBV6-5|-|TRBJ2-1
CASRPTRYNEVGQFF
TGTGCCAGCAGACCGACTAGATACAATGAAGTCGGGCAGTTCTTC
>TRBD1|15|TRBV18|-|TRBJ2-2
CASSPRQGDTGELFF
TGTGCCAGCTCACCCCGACAGGGCGACACCGGGGAGCTGTTTTTT
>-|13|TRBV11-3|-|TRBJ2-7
CASSLQTGSEQYF
TGTGCCAGCAGCCTACAAACAGGGAGCGAGCAGTACTTC
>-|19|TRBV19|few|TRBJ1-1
CASTLPIGRVGVGDTEAFF
TGTGCCAGTACCCTCCCGATTGGCAGGGTAGGGGTCGGAGACACTGAAGCTTTCTTT
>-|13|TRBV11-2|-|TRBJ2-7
CASSPVGSYEQYF
TGTGCCAGCAGCCCCGTAGGGTCCTACGAGCAGTACTTC
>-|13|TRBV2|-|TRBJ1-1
CASSGQMNTEAFF
TGTGCCAGCTCTGGACAGATGAACACTGAAGCTTTCTTT
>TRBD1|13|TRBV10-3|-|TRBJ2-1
CAISPGTGREQFF
TGTGCCATCAGCCCTGGGACAGGGAGAGAGCAGTTCTTC
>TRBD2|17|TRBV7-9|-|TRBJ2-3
CASRPISGRGGTDTQYF
TGTGCCAGCCGTCCTATTAGCGGGAGGGGCGGCACAGATACGCAGTATTTT
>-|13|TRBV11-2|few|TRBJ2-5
CASSLESRSTQYF
TGTGCCAGCAGCTTAGAAAGCAGATCAACCCAGTACTTC
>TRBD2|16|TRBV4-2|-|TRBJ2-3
CASSRGTSGSTDTQYF
TGTGCCAGCAGCCGCGGGACTAGCGGGAGCACAGATACGCAGTATTTT
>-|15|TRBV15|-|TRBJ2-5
CATSRATGPEETQYF
TGTGCCACCAGCAGAGCCACGGGACCAGAGGAGACCCAGTACTTC
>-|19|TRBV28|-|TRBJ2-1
CASSFSKNRQGGRSNEQFF
TGTGCCAGCAGTTTTTCGAAGAACAGGCAGGGGGGGAGGAGCAATGAGCAGTTCTTC
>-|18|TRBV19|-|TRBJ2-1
CAVSLKAGRGYSYNEQFF
TGTGCCGTTTCACTTAAGGCAGGAAGGGGGTACTCCTACAATGAGCAGTTCTTC